The 23 T cell receptor beta chains reported below all come from one sample, sequenced in a study of vaccination effects on CD4 cells after COVID-19. After less than twelve days in culture, the CD4+ T cells were isolated. PCR-confirmed SARS-CoV-2 infection occurred in the person between March and December 2020. The participants, recipients of two vaccine doses, got either BNT162b2 or mRNA-1273. Antigens of these TCRs are unknown. The table came from immunoSEQ multiplex PCR; TCRdb's copy has only in-frame clones and leaves some out. Of about 50,000 clones listed, 65% to 75% are singletons. The source was CD4+ T cells from PBMCs cultured without peptide, collected after COVID-19 vaccination. The receptors originated from a human donor who had a prior SARS-CoV-2 infection.

J is TRBJ2-7 and V is TRBV20-1; D remains unclear. Germline V gene sequence: CDR1 DFQATT, CDR2 SNEGSKA (reference sequence). This CDR3 spans 14 amino acids. Trimming pared 3 bases from V and 0 bases from J, leaving 12 bases between. CDR3 in amino acids: CSASRMESSYEQYF. The CDR3 DNA reads as TGCAGTGCTAGTCGAATGGAAAGCTCCTACGAGCAGTACTTC.

V gene TRBV5-4 combines with J gene TRBJ2-6; TRBD1 might be the D (6 bases). Per germline, CDR1 SGHNT and CDR2 YYREEE (reference sequence). The length of the CDR3 is 16 residues. Deletions cut 2 bases from V and 0 bases from J, with 9 bases between. The CDR3 here is CASSLPGDSGANVLTF. CDR3 nucleotides: TGTGCCAGCAGCTTACCAGGGGACTCTGGGGCCAACGTCCTGACTTTC.

The chain uses TRBV7-2 and TRBJ1-5; no definite D call. V was cut by 2 bases and J by 6 bases, with 11 bases left in between. The CDR3 covers 14 residues. Per germline, CDR1 SGHTA and CDR2 FQGNSA. The CDR3 nucleotides are TGTGCCAGCAGCTTATTATCTATCGGTCAGCCCCAGCATTTT. Translation gives CASSLLSIGQPQHF.

The rearrangement links TRBV20-1 to TRBJ2-7, with 7 bases aligning to TRBD2. This CDR3 is 13 amino acids long. The V gene end was trimmed by 3 bases and the J gene end by 6 bases; junction bases not matched to a gene: 8. Germline V gene lookup returns CDR1 DFQATT and CDR2 SNEGSKA (reference sequence). The CDR3 loop is CSASGLVGSEQYF. The CDR3, as DNA: TGCAGTGCTAGTGGACTAGTAGGAAGCGAGCAGTACTTC.

V gene TRBV9 combines with J gene TRBJ1-6; D is undetermined. The CDR3 spans 14 residues. The ends were cut back, 5 bases at V and 7 bases at J, with 13 bases in the middle. Germline loops: CDR1 SGDLS, CDR2 YYNGEE. The CDR3 DNA is TGTGCCAGCAGTCCCAGGAGGGCCAATTCACCCCTCCACTTT. It encodes CASSPRRANSPLHF.

V gene TRBV7-9 combines with J gene TRBJ2-7, with TRBD2 identical over 9 bases. Germline values: CDR1 SEHNR, CDR2 FQNEAQ (reference sequence). Trimming cost V 5 bases and J 0 bases; bases outside gene matches: 14. The CDR3 consists of 18 residues. The CDR3 region has the DNA TGTGCCAGCAGCACGCCGGGACTAGCCGTTTGGGGCTCCTACGAGCAGTACTTC. As protein: CASSTPGLAVWGSYEQYF.

The chain links TRBV4-3 to TRBJ1-1; D not resolved. This CDR3 region has 15 residues. CDR1 is LGHNA, CDR2 YSLEER, per germline. Trimming left V 0 bases short and J 4 bases short, with 12 bases between. CDR3 bases: TGCGCCAGCAGCCAAGATCTCTACGTGGGCACTGAAGCTTTCTTT. Its protein is CASSQDLYVGTEAFF.

This sequence joins TRBV6-1 and TRBJ1-4, with 7 bases identical to TRBD1. The CDR3 has 16 residues. With V trimmed by 4 bases and J by 3 bases, 8 bases remained unmatched. Germline V gene sequence: CDR1 MNHNS, CDR2 SASEGT. In DNA, the CDR3 is TGTGCCAGCAGTGCAAGCACCGGGACAGCTAATGAAAAACTGTTTTTT. It encodes CASSASTGTANEKLFF.

This clone was seen repeatedly, ten times or more. V and J are TRBV3-1 (or the pseudogene TRBV3-2) and TRBJ2-7; the match to TRBD2 covers 11 bases. This CDR3 comprises 15 residues. J was trimmed by 6 bases and V by 1 base; bases with no gene match: 5. Germline CDR1 and CDR2: LGHDT and YNNKEL (reference sequence). Here the CDR3 reads CASSQVHLAGGEQYF. DNA of the CDR3: TGTGCCAGCAGCCAAGTCCACCTAGCGGGAGGCGAGCAGTACTTC.

This clone was observed a handful of times. The CDR3 sequence: CASSTPTSGEQFF. DNA for the CDR3: TGTGCCAGCAGCACCCCGACTAGCGGGGAGCAGTTCTTC. The chain recombines TRBV7-8 with TRBJ2-1; 10 nucleotides line up with TRBD2. The CDR3 has 13 amino acids. The germline gives CDR1 SGHVS, CDR2 FQNEAQ. The trim removed 5 bases at V and 10 bases at J, leaving 5 bases unmatched. Full variable domain (outside the CDR3, taken from reference TRBV7-8 and TRBJ2-1): GAGVSQSPRYKVAKRGQDVALRCDPISGHVSLFWYQQALGQGPEFLTYFQNEAQLDKSGLPSDRFFAERPEGSVSTLKIQRTQQEDSAVYLCASSTPTSGEQFFGPGTRLTVL.

The chain carries TRBV18 and TRBJ2-2, with 8 nucleotides matching TRBD1. The CDR3 covers 16 residues. After removal of 6 bases from V and 3 bases from J, the junction contained 9 bases not matched to a gene. Germline loops: CDR1 KGHSH, CDR2 LQKENI. This chain's CDR3 is CASSRPRQGYTGELFF. In DNA form, the CDR3 reads TGTGCCAGCTCGCGACCGAGACAGGGGTACACCGGGGAGCTGTTTTTT.

The rearrangement joins TRBV5-1 to TRBJ2-2, with D maybe TRBD1 (5 bases). Germline loops: CDR1 SGHRS, CDR2 YFSETQ. V shed 0 bases and J shed 6 bases, with 15 bases lying between them. The CDR3 loop spans 16 amino acids. The CDR3 region has the DNA TGCGCCAGCAGCTTGGCCGGGCAGGGTACGGCCGGGGAGCTGTTTTTT. This gives the protein CASSLAGQGTAGELFF.

This clone was recorded once. The chain links TRBV5-6 to TRBJ2-1, with D hard to call. Germline CDR1 reads SGHDT; CDR2 reads YYEEEE. Trimming shortened V by 1 base and J by 10 bases, and 12 bases separated the two germline ends. The CDR3 is 13 residues long. The CDR3 loop reads CASSLWAHEEQFF. CDR3 in DNA: TGTGCCAGCAGCTTGTGGGCCCACGAAGAGCAGTTCTTC. Together with reference TRBV5-6 and TRBJ2-1, the CDR3 gives the full variable domain: DAGVTQSPTHLIKTRGQQVTLRCSPKSGHDTVSWYQQALGQGPQFIFQYYEEEERQRGNFPDRFSGHQFPNYSSELNVNALLLGDSALYLCASSLWAHEEQFFGPGTRLTVL.

V and J are TRBV7-2 and TRBJ2-7; the match to TRBD2 covers 12 bases. The CDR3 is 17 amino acids. Trimming cost V 3 bases and J 4 bases; bases outside gene matches: 10. Germline V gene data show CDR1 as SGHTA and CDR2 as FQGNSA. In DNA, the CDR3 is TGTGCCAGCAGCTTTATAAGCGCCGGGACTAGCGGGTACGAGCAGTACTTC. Residues: CASSFISAGTSGYEQYF.

This clone has only one observation. This chain links TRBV6-4 with TRBJ1-5; D gene ambiguous. The V and J ends lost 5 bases and 5 bases respectively, with 10 bases between them. This CDR3 region has 13 residues. Germline CDR1 is MRHNA and CDR2 is SNTAGT. The CDR3 nucleotides are TGTGCCAGCAGTTTCAGTAAGGATCAGCCCCAGCATTTT. Translated: CASSFSKDQPQHF.

The chain uses TRBV28 and TRBJ1-2, with D unclear. Germline V gene sequence: CDR1 MDHEN, CDR2 SYDVKM. The CDR3 spans 14 residues. Deletions cut 3 bases from V and 4 bases from J, with 12 bases between. CDR3 nucleotides: TGTGCCAGCAGTTTCGGAGGGCCGCGCTATGGCTACACCTTC. Residues: CASSFGGPRYGYTF.

The CDR3, as DNA: TGTGCCAGCAGCGTAGCCAGCGGGAGGGCCAGAGAGACCCAGTACTTC. It yields the protein CASSVASGRARETQYF. This chain joins TRBV9 and TRBJ2-5, with 10 bases identical to TRBD2. Germline lookup yields CDR1 SGDLS and CDR2 YYNGEE. The CDR3 extends over 16 amino acids. V lost 0 bases to trimming and J lost 4 bases; unmatched junction nucleotides: 6.

J is TRBJ2-7 and V is TRBV9; unclear D gene. Deletions cut 0 bases from V and 3 bases from J, with 16 bases between. This CDR3 is built from 16 residues. The germline V gene has CDR1 SGDLS and CDR2 YYNGEE. The CDR3 spells CASSVGSAAANYEQYF. The CDR3 DNA follows: TGTGCCAGCAGCGTAGGGTCGGCGGCTGCAAACTACGAGCAGTACTTC.

This clone was detected many times. This chain joins TRBV5-1 and TRBJ2-2, with D uncertain. The CDR3 is 14 amino acids. The germline V gene has CDR1 SGHRS and CDR2 YFSETQ. The V end lost 4 bases, the J end lost 6 bases, and 13 bases lay between the germline ends. The CDR3 is CASSPLDRAGELFF. CDR3 coding DNA: TGCGCCAGCAGCCCGTTAGACCGCGCCGGGGAGCTGTTTTTT.

A few counts support this clone. V gene TRBV6-2 or TRBV6-3 combines with J gene TRBJ2-4; unclear D gene. V was shortened by 5 bases and J by 7 bases, with 15 bases between the two germline ends. This CDR3 contains 14 residues. CDR1 and CDR2 (germline): MNHEY, SVGEGT. This CDR3 is CASSPTRPENIQYF. In DNA, the CDR3 is TGTGCCAGCAGTCCGACACGACCTGAGAACATTCAGTACTTC.

J is TRBJ2-1 and V is TRBV7-2, with D perhaps matching TRBD1 or TRBD2 (6 bases each). The CDR3 has 12 amino acids. V was pared by 8 bases and J by 4 bases, with 9 bases between. Germline V gives CDR1 SGHTA, CDR2 FQGNSA. The chain's CDR3 is CASQGTYNEQFF. CDR3 in DNA: TGTGCCAGCCAGGGGACTTACAATGAGCAGTTCTTC.

Only a few counts were recorded for this clone. This chain uses TRBV19 with TRBJ1-5; no firm D call. Germline assignment: CDR1 LNHDA and CDR2 SQIVND (reference sequence). The length of the CDR3 is 13 residues. The V end was cut by 5 bases, the J end by 4 bases, with 9 bases between. This chain's CDR3 is CASSLTGNQPQHF. CDR3 sequence (DNA): TGTGCCAGTAGTTTGACTGGGAATCAGCCCCAGCATTTT.

The chain uses TRBV7-2 and TRBJ1-1; tentatively, D is TRBD1 (5 bases). The CDR3 has 14 residues. The V gene lost 6 bases and the J gene lost 1 base, with 12 bases spanning the gap. Germline V lookup: CDR1 SGHTA, CDR2 FQGNSA. In nucleotides, the CDR3 is TGTGCCAGCAGATTACAGGTACAGAACACTGAAGCTTTCTTT. This codes for CASRLQVQNTEAFF.